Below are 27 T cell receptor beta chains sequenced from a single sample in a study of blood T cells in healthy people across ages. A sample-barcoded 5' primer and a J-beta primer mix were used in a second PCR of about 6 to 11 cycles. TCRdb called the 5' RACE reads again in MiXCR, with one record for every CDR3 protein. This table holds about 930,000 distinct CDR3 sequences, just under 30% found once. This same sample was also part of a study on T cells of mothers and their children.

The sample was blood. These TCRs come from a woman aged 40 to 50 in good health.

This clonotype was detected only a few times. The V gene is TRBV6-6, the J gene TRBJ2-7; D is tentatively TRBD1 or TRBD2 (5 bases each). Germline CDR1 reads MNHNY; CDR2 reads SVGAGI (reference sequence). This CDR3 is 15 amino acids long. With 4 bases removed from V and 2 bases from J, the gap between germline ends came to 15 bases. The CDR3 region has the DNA TGTGCCAGCAGTTCCAGGGAGTTGGGAACCTACGAGCAGTACTTC. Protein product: CASSSRELGTYEQYF.

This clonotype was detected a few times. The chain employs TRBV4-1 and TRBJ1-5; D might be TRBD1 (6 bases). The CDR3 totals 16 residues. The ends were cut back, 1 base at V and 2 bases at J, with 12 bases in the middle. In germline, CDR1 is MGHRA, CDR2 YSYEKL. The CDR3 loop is CASSQVGAGGNQPQHF. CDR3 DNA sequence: TGCGCCAGCAGCCAAGTCGGTGCAGGGGGCAATCAGCCCCAGCATTTT.

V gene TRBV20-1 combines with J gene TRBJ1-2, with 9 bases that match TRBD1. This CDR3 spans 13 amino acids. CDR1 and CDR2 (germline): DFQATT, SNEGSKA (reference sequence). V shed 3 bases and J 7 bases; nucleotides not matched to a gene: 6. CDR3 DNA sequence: TGCAGTGCTAGTTTCGGGACAGGGAGTGGCTACACCTTC. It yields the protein CSASFGTGSGYTF.

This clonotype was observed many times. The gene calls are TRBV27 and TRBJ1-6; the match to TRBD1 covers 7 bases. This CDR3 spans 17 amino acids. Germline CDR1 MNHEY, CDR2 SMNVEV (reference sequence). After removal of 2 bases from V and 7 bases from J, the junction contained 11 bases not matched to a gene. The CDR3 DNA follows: TGTGCCAGCAGTTTAAGTGGCCTCGACAGGGCAAATTCACCCCTCCACTTT. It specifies CASSLSGLDRANSPLHF.

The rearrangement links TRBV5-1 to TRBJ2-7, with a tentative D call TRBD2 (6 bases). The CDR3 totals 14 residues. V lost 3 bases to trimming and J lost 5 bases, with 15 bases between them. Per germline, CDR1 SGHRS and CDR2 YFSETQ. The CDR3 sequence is CASSSSGTAHEQYF. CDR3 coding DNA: TGCGCCAGCAGCTCGTCGGGGACTGCCCACGAGCAGTACTTC. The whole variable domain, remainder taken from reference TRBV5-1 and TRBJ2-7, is KAGVTQTPRYLIKTRGQQVTLSCSPISGHRSVSWYQQTPGQGLQFLFEYFSETQRNKGNFPGRFSGRQFSNSRSEMNVSTLELGDSALYLCASSSSGTAHEQYFGPGTRLTVT.

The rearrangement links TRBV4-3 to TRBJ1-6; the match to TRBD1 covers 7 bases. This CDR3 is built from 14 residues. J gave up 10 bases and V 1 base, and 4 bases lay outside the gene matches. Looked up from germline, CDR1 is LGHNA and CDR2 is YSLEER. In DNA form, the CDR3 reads TGCGCCAGCAGCCAAGCTAGACAGGGATCACCCCTCCACTTT. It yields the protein CASSQARQGSPLHF.

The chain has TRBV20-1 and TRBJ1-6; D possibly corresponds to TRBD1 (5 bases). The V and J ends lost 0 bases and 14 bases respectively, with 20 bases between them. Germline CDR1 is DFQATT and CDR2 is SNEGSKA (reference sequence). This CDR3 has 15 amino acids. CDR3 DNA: TGCAGTGCTAGAGATATGGCGGGGGGAGTTCGGGCCCTCCACTTT. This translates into CSARDMAGGVRALHF.

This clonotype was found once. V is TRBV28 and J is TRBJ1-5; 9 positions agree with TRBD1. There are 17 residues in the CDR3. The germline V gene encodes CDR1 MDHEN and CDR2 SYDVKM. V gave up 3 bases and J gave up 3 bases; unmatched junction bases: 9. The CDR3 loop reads CASSFGTGTSVNQPQHF. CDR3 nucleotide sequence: TGTGCCAGCAGTTTCGGGACAGGGACTTCCGTCAATCAGCCCCAGCATTTT.

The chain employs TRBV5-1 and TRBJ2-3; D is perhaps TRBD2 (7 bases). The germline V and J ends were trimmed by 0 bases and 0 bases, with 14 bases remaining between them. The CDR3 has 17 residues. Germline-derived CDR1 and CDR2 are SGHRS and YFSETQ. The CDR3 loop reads CASSLAMGGPSTDTQYF. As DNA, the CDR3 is TGCGCCAGCAGCTTGGCCATGGGGGGGCCTAGCACAGATACGCAGTATTTT.

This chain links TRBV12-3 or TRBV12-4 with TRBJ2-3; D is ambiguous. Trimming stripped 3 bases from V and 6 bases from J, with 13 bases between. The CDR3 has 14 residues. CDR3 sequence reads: CASSFGSLSDTQYF. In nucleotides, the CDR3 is TGTGCCAGCAGTTTTGGCTCCCTATCCGATACGCAGTATTTT.

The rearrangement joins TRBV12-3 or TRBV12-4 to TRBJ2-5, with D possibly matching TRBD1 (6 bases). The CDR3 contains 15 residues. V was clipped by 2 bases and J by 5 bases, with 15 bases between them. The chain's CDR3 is CASSLIAGVAETQYF. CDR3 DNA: TGTGCCAGCAGTTTAATAGCAGGGGTGGCGGAGACCCAGTACTTC.

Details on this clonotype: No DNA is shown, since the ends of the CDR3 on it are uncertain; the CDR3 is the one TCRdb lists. CDR3 protein: CASSLVGQGNNSPHHF. J is TRBJ1-6 and V is TRBV7-2; whether TRBD1, the table's D call, matches the DNA was not checked. The germline CDR1 and CDR2 sequences are SGHTA and FQGNSA. The CDR3 is 16 residues long, ends included.

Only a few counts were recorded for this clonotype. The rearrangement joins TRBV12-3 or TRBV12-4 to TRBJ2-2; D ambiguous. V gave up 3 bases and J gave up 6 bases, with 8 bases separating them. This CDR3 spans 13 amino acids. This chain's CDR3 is CASSFGRSGELFF. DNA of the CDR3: TGTGCCAGCAGTTTTGGAAGGTCCGGGGAGCTGTTTTTT.

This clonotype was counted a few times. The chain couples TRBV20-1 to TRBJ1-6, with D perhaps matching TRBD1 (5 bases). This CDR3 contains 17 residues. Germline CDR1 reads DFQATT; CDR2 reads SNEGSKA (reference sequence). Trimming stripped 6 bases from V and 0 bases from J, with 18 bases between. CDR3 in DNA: TGCAGTGCAACAAGGGTTCCAGGGAGCTCCTATAATTCACCCCTCCACTTT. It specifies CSATRVPGSSYNSPLHF.

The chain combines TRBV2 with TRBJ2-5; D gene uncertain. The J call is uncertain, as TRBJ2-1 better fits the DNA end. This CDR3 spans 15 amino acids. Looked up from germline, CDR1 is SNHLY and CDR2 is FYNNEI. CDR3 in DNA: TGTGCCAGCAGTGAAAATTTAGGGCCCCAAGAGACCCAGTTCTTC. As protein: CASSENLGPQETQFF.

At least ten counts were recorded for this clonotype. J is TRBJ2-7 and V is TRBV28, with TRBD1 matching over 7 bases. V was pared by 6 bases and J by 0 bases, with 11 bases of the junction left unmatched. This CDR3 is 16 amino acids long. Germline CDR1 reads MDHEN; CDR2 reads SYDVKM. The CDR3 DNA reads TGTGCCAGCAGCAGACTCGGACAGGACAGCTCCTACGAGCAGTACTTC. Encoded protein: CASSRLGQDSSYEQYF.

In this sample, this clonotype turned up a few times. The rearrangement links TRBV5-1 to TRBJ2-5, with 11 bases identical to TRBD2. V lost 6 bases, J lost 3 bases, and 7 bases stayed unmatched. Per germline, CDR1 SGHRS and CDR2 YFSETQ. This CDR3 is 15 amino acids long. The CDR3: CASTLGTSGKETQYF. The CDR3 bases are TGCGCCAGCACCCTGGGGACTAGCGGAAAAGAGACCCAGTACTTC.

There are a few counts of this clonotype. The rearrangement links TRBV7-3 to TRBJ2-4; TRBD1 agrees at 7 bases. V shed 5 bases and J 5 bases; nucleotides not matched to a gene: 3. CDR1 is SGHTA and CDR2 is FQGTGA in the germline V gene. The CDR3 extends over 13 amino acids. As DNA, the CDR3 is TGTGCCAGCAGCGTTGACAGGGAAAACATTCAGTACTTC. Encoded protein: CASSVDRENIQYF. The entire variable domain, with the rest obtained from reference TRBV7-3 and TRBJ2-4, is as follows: GAGVSQTPSNKVTEKGKYVELRCDPISGHTALYWYRQSLGQGPEFLIYFQGTGAADDSGLPNDRFFAVRPEGSVSTLKIQRTERGDSAVYLCASSVDRENIQYFGAGTRLSVL.

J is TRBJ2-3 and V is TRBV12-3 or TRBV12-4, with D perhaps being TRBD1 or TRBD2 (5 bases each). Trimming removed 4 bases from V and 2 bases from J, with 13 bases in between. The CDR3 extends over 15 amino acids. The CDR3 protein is CASSSRGGHTDTQYF. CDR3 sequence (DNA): TGTGCCAGCAGTTCGAGGGGTGGTCACACAGATACGCAGTATTTT.

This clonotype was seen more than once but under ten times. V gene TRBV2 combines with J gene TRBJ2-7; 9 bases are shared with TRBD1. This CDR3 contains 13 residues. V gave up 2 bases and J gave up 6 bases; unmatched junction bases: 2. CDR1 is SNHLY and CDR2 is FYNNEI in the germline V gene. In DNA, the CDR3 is TGTGCCAGCAGTGAAACAGGGGGCGGCGAGCAGTACTTC. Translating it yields CASSETGGGEQYF.

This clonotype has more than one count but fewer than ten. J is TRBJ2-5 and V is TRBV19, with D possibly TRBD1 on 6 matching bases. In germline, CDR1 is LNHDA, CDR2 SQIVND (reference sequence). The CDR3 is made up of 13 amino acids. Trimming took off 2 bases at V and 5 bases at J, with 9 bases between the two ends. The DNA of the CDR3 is TGTGCCAGTAGTATAAACAGGGTTGAGACCCAGTACTTC. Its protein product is CASSINRVETQYF.

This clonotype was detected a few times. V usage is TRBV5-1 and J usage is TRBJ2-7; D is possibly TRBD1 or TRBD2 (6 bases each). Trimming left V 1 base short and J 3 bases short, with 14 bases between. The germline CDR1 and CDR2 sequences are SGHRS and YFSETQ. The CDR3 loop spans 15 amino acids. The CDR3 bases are TGCGCCAGCAGCTTGTGGGGGGCAGGGGACTACGAGCAGTACTTC. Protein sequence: CASSLWGAGDYEQYF.

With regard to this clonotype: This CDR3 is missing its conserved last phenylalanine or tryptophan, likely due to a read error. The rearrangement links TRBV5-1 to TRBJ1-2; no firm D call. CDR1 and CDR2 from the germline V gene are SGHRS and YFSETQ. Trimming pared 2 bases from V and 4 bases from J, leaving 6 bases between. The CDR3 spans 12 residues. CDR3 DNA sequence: TGCGCCAGCAGCTTAGGAAGCTATGGCTACACCTGC. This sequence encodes CASSLGSYGYTC.

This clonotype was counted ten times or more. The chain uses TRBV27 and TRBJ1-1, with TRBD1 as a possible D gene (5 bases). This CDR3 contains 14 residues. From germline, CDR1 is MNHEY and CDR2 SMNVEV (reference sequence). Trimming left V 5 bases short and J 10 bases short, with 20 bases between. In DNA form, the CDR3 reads TGTGCCAGCAGTCTCCGCCTGGGGCGGACCGGAGCTTTCTTT. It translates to CASSLRLGRTGAFF.

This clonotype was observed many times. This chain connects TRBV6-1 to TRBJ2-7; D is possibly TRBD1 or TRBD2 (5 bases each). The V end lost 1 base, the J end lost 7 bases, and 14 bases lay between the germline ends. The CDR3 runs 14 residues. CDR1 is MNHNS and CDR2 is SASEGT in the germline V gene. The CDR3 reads CASSEVGDDGEQYF. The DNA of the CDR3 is TGTGCCAGCAGTGAAGTGGGGGACGATGGGGAGCAGTACTTC.

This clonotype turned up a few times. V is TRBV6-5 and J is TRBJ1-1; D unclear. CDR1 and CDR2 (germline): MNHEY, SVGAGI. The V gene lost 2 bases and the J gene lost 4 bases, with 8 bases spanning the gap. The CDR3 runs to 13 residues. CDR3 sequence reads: CASSYTGSTEAFF. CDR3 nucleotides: TGTGCCAGCAGTTACACCGGATCCACTGAAGCTTTCTTT.

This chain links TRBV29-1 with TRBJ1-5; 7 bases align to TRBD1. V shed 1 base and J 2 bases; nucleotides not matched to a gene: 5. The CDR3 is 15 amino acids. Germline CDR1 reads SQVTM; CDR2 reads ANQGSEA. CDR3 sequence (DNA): TGCAGCGTTGAAGTTAACAGGGGTGGCAATCAGCCCCAGCATTTT. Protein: CSVEVNRGGNQPQHF.